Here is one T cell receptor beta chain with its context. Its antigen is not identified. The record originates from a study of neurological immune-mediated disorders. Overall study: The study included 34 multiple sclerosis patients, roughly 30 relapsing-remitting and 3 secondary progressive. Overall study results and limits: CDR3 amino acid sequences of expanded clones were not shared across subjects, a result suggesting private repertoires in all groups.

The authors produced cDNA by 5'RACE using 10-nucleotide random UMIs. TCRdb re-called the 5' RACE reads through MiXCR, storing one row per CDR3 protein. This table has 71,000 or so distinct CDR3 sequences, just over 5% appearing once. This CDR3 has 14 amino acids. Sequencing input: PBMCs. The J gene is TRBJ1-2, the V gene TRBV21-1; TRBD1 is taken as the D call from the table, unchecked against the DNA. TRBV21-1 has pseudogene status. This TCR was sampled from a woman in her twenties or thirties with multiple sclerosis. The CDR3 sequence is CASSNLEQGYGYTF. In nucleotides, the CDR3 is TGTGCCAGCAGCAATCTAGAACAGGGCTATGGCTACACCTTC.